This TCR beta chain stems from a study of blood T cell repertoires in COVID-19. Study-level information: From the United States, Italy and Spain came samples of acute and convalescent COVID-19. The analysed material was cDNA or gDNA that came from T cells, B-cell-depleted T cells, or PBMCs.

The CDR3 covers 16 residues. J lost 4 bases, V lost 0 bases, and 7 bases had no gene match. The germline gives CDR1 SGHRS, CDR2 YFSETQ. Those enrolled in Seattle joined during active infection and were followed longitudinally afterward. Original data processing: Reference gene primer amplification gave estimated nucleated cell counts. TCRdb's copy holds only in-frame clones and misses some; the assay was immunoSEQ multiplex PCR. The DNA gave D and trimming, while V, J and clone size come from that table. There are approximately 210,000 clones in the sample; roughly 84% occur only once, and roughly a tenth lies in the top ten.

The sequenced material came from peripheral blood. The clonotype originates from a woman of 80 years or more with COVID-19, enrolled during active disease. The V gene is TRBV5-1, the J gene TRBJ1-1; TRBD1 agrees at 9 bases. Written as DNA, the CDR3 is TGCGCCAGCAGCTTGGCCGGGACAGGGATGAGCACTGAAGCTTTCTTT. Translating it yields CASSLAGTGMSTEAFF.